Listed below are T cell receptor beta chains from one sample, sequenced in a study of cytotoxic CD8 clonotypes in ibrutinib-treated CLL. The method was immunoSEQ multiplex PCR; TCRdb's version includes in-frame clones alone and lacks a portion of them. The repertoire holds roughly 100,000 clones, with about 72% as singletons. The specimen was PBMCs, collected after 12 months of ibrutinib treatment. These receptors originate from a human donor with chronic lymphocytic leukemia. The CDR3 runs from the conserved cysteine through the conserved F or W. The D gene is left open where the match is weak. Clone size is not always given. Where it is, it says once, few, many or a class for expanded clones.

d_call,v_call,clone_size,j_call,cdr3_aa,cdr3_nt
-,TRBV19,-,TRBJ1-5,CASSIEGGIGPQHF,TGTGCCAGTAGTATAGAAGGGGGTATAGGGCCCCAGCATTTT
-,TRBV6-6,-,TRBJ1-1,CASRGEETEAFF,TGTGCCAGCAGGGGAGAAGAAACTGAAGCTTTCTTT
TRBD2,TRBV27,-,TRBJ2-2,CATGLAANTGELFF,TGTGCCACCGGGCTAGCGGCGAACACCGGGGAGCTGTTTTTT
-,TRBV18,-,TRBJ1-3,CASSPPSGNTIYF,TGTGCCAGCTCACCACCCTCGGGAAACACCATATATTTT
-,TRBV2,-,TRBJ1-2,CASGREDYGYTF,TGTGCCAGCGGGCGGGAGGACTATGGCTACACCTTC
-,TRBV30,-,TRBJ2-1,CAWSLGSNEQFF,TGTGCCTGGAGCCTTGGCTCCAATGAGCAGTTCTTC
-,TRBV25-1,-,TRBJ1-5,CASRAQGRNQPQHF,TGTGCCAGCAGGGCGCAGGGTCGCAATCAGCCCCAGCATTTT
-,TRBV12-5,-,TRBJ2-5,CASGFTGAETQYF,TGTGCTAGTGGTTTTACGGGCGCTGAGACCCAGTACTTC
-,TRBV5-1,-,TRBJ1-5,CASSLEGGSNQPQHF,TGCGCCAGCAGCTTGGAGGGCGGGAGTAATCAGCCCCAGCATTTT
-,TRBV2,-,TRBJ2-7,CATTHGNYEQYF,TGTGCCACCACCCACGGAAACTACGAGCAGTACTTC
TRBD2,TRBV5-6,-,TRBJ2-5,CASSEPGLGWETQYF,TGTGCCAGCAGCGAACCGGGACTAGGATGGGAGACCCAGTACTTC
TRBD2,TRBV4-3,-,TRBJ2-3,CASKSGGAGEDTQYF,TGCGCCAGCAAAAGCGGGGGGGCCGGGGAAGATACGCAGTATTTT
-,TRBV4-1,once,TRBJ1-4,CASSQESPGPQFF,TGCGCCAGCAGCCAAGAATCCCCAGGGCCCCAGTTTTTT
TRBD2,TRBV10-3,-,TRBJ2-3,CAIGGGTDTQYF,TGTGCCATCGGGGGGGGCACAGATACGCAGTATTTT
TRBD2,TRBV19,-,TRBJ2-7,CASSIPGGNSYEQYF,TGTGCCAGTAGTATTCCGGGGGGGAACTCCTACGAGCAGTACTTC
-,TRBV28,-,TRBJ1-2,CASSWAGGGNYGYTF,TGTGCCAGCAGTTGGGCGGGGGGAGGAAACTATGGCTACACCTTC
-,TRBV7-8,-,TRBJ2-4,CASSPTQGAKNIQYF,TGTGCCAGCAGCCCAACCCAGGGCGCCAAAAACATTCAGTACTTC
-,TRBV18,-,TRBJ2-5,CASSPRLETSRETQYF,TGTGCCAGCTCACCACGTCTAGAGACCTCCCGAGAGACCCAGTACTTC
-,TRBV5-6,-,TRBJ1-6,CASGSRSYNSPLHF,TGTGCCTCCGGAAGCCGGAGCTATAATTCACCCCTCCACTTT
-,TRBV6-5,-,TRBJ1-6,CASSYSTTGNSPLHF,TGTGCCAGCAGTTACTCGACGACAGGAAATTCACCCCTCCACTTT
-,TRBV5-8,-,TRBJ2-2,CASARGVDSLNTGELFF,TGTGCCAGTGCTCGTGGGGTAGACAGCTTGAACACCGGGGAGCTGTTTTTT
-,TRBV7-3,-,TRBJ2-3,CASSQGIVVDTQYF,TGTGCCAGCAGTCAAGGGATTGTAGTTGATACGCAGTATTTT
TRBD1,TRBV6-1,few,TRBJ2-2,CASSEGRGLDTGELFF,TGTGCCAGCAGTGAAGGCAGGGGGTTGGACACCGGGGAGCTGTTTTTT